The entry below gives a single T cell receptor beta chain sequence along with its context. This clone has a single count. The antigen it recognizes is unknown. Base quality data are lacking; no much larger clone is found one base away. TCRbeta CDR3 regions were amplified from genomic DNA by means of the immunoSEQ Assay, a bias-controlled multiplex PCR. The study's own analysis went as follows. The number of nucleated cells in each sample was estimated from the amplification of reference gene primers within the assay. To quantify the absolute abundance of each unique TCRbeta CDR3 rearrangement, sequence reads were collapsed and filtered. For each sample, productive Simpson clonality was calculated as the square root of Simpson's diversity index across productive rearrangements. Held by TCRdb, this immuneACCESS table contains in-frame sequences only and omits some clones. Under half of the omission traces to an unresolved V gene where checked; the cause of the rest is unknown. The V and J calls and clone size are taken from that table; D and trimming were inferred from the DNA. This sample comprises about 180,000 clones, around 83% of them detected only once. Of the sample, 6.2% is held by the ten largest clones.

From the germline V gene, CDR1 is SQVTM and CDR2 is ANQGSEA. From cysteine to phenylalanine, the CDR3 is 14 amino acids long. The only DNA kept is the CDR3, 42 bases in frame from the first base. V is reduced by 4 bases and J by 2 bases, leaving a spacing of 12 bases between them. This entry belongs to a study of blood T cell repertoires in COVID-19 (dated by TCRdb to 2019 to 2021). About the investigation overall: The collaborator samples originated in the United States, Italy and Spain and spanned the acute and convalescent phases of COVID-19. Samples came from the ongoing ImmuneRACE study (first 160 participants) plus 1,254 subjects from 6 global collaborators. The repertoires were released in a freely available public database meant as a resource for research on the immune response to SARS-CoV-2. Nearly every sample came with metadata listing a de-identified subject ID, COVID-19 status, age in years and sex. The material from the prospective study consisted of cDNA or gDNA derived from T cells, B-cell-depleted T cells, or PBMCs. The dataset comprised deeply sampled blood TCRbeta repertoires from subjects exposed to, actively infected with, or recovered from COVID-19. Where available, HLA class I and class II types were taken from metadata supplied by the sample provider and were not determined by assay-based typing. General conclusions and limits of the study: The amount of clinical and demographic metadata varied by source and participant and was provided uncurated.

Enrolling through a virtual design, the prospective study's participants ranged in age from about 18 to 89 years and lived across some 23 United States geographic areas. To assign participants to cohorts, the prospective study relied on clinical history that participants themselves reported in a screening survey and a study questionnaire. ImmuneRACE Cohort 3 recovered participants were defined by two consecutive negative NP/OP PCR tests, healthcare professional clearance, or symptom resolution. In the prospective study, whole blood, serum and a nasopharyngeal or oropharyngeal swab were collected from each participant by mobile phlebotomists. Participants in the prospective study had the option to provide additional blood draws and questionnaires over an approximately 2-month period. Before DNA extraction, blood samples from the prospective study were shipped at room temperature or frozen.

This clonotype was sampled from a man aged 40-50 years who had recovered from COVID-19. Sequencing was performed on PBMCs or T cells enriched from blood (not recorded which). Recombination linked TRBV29-1 to TRBJ1-3; 6 matching bases give a weak D call of TRBD1. The CDR3 sequence is CSVGEGGAGNTIYF. The base sequence is TGCAGCGTTGGGGAAGGGGGGGCTGGAAACACCATATATTTT.